This T cell receptor (beta chain) was captured in a study of shared clonotypes between healthy human individuals. Only CD45RO-negative cells positively selected for CCR7 counted as naive CD8 cells, so terminally differentiated effector memory CD45RA+ cells were excluded. CDR1 and CDR2 from the germline V gene are MNHEY and SVGAGI. The CDR3 consists of 16 residues. V lost 0 bases and J lost 2, with 14 bases in between. Sequencing used immunoSEQ multiplex PCR; TCRdb keeps in-frame clones, though not all of them. Among approximately 1.9 million clones listed, approximately 92% were seen once. This rearrangement joins TRBV6-5 to TRBJ2-7, with D perhaps matching TRBD1 (6 bases). This TCR derives from a man younger than 35 in good health. Some clones in this sample may be carry-over from other donors' samples. The sample taken for sequencing was naive CD8+ T cells from PBMCs. Here the CDR3 reads CASSYSAGAATYEQYF. DNA for the CDR3: TGTGCCAGCAGTTACTCGGCAGGGGCGGCGACCTACGAGCAGTACTTC.